The 7 T cell receptor beta chains presented below share a single source sample, sequenced in a study of blood T cells in healthy people across ages. Through a sample-barcoded 5' primer and a J-beta primer mix, a second PCR was run for 7 to 11 cycles. TCRdb re-analysed the 5' RACE reads in MiXCR, keeping a single row per CDR3 protein. The data hold about 730,000 distinct CDR3 sequences, with 43% observed a single time. The sample comprised blood. The receptors were gathered from a woman in her sixties or seventies in good health.

The chain uses TRBV9 and TRBJ2-3, with unresolved D. The length of the CDR3 is 15 residues. V was shortened by 0 bases and J by 2 bases, with 10 bases between the two germline ends. In germline, CDR1 is SGDLS, CDR2 YYNGEE. The CDR3 DNA sequence: TGTGCCAGCAGCGTAGCTCCCAGCGCCACAGATACGCAGTATTTT. Its translation: CASSVAPSATDTQYF.

Written as DNA, the CDR3 is TGTGCCAGCACCGGAGTGGGGTTTGTCAATCAGCCCCAGCATTTT. Protein: CASTGVGFVNQPQHF. The chain is built from TRBV12-3 or TRBV12-4 and TRBJ1-5; D ambiguous. V lost 7 bases to trimming and J lost 3 bases, with 16 bases between them. The CDR3 totals 15 residues.

The chain links TRBV7-9 to TRBJ2-1; D gene unclear. V was pared by 1 base and J by 2 bases, with 6 bases between. This CDR3 region has 14 residues. Germline V CDR1 and CDR2: SEHNR, FQNEAQ (reference sequence). CDR3 sequence reads: CASSLVPPYNEQFF. CDR3 sequence (DNA): TGTGCCAGCAGCTTAGTCCCCCCCTACAATGAGCAGTTCTTC.

The sample holds many counts of this clonotype. CDR3 nucleotides: TGCGCCAGCAGCCATCCTAATAGCGGTTACAATGAGCAGTTCTTC. Translating it yields CASSHPNSGYNEQFF. This chain connects TRBV4-3 to TRBJ2-1; D is possibly TRBD2 (6 bases). Between the trimmed V and J ends, which lost 3 bases and 4 bases, there was a span of 13 bases. The germline V gene encodes CDR1 LGHNA and CDR2 YSLEER. The CDR3 sequence is 15 residues long.

This clonotype came up once. The chain is built from TRBV27 and TRBJ1-5; 9 nucleotides match TRBD1. V shed 6 bases, J shed 6 bases, and the junction held 9 bases outside the gene matches. The germline gives CDR1 MNHEY, CDR2 SMNVEV (reference sequence). This CDR3 region has 15 residues. CDR3 sequence: CASSPTGDRVQPQHF. The CDR3 DNA follows: TGTGCCAGCAGCCCGACAGGGGACAGGGTTCAGCCCCAGCATTTT.

This clonotype has a handful of counts. The chain links TRBV9 to TRBJ2-5, with 7 positions matching TRBD2. The junction had 4 bases not matched to a gene; V was cut back by 0 bases and J by 5 bases. Germline CDR1 reads SGDLS; CDR2 reads YYNGEE. The CDR3 totals 14 residues. CDR3 nucleotides: TGTGCCAGCAGCGTAGGGGGTAGCGGGGAGACCCAGTACTTC. This gives the protein CASSVGGSGETQYF.

This clonotype was seen a handful of times. The chain is built from TRBV9 and TRBJ2-7; TRBD1 is a possible D gene (5 bases). V was trimmed by 3 bases and J by 3 bases, leaving 19 bases between them. The CDR3 loop spans 16 amino acids. Germline CDR1 reads SGDLS; CDR2 reads YYNGEE. DNA of the CDR3: TGTGCCAGCAGCGCCCCGCAAAGAGACAGCCTCTACGAGCAGTACTTC. The encoded protein is CASSAPQRDSLYEQYF.